The present entry profiles one TCR beta chain with its context. Its antigen remains unknown. The V gene lost 1 base and the J gene lost 0 bases, with 7 bases spanning the gap. CDR3 length equals 16 residues. Per germline, CDR1 SGHVS and CDR2 FNYEAQ. Amplification of TCR beta CDR3 regions used RNA as the template. RT-PCR in the first round (using the HTBI primer set) targeted the TCR CDR3. One entry per CDR3 protein, called by TCRdb with MiXCR from the multiplex PCR reads. Of around 300,000 distinct CDR3 sequences in the sample, roughly 13% were seen once. The entry originates in a study of T cells in Graves' hyperthyroidism and ophthalmopathy. General study results and limits: A model built on 13 V-J features separated ophthalmopathy from stable hyperthyroidism.

Uncontrolled infection, other autoimmune disease, pregnancy or lactation disqualified patients from enrolment. The PBMCs were sourced from fresh peripheral blood (about 10 ml). Material for sequencing was blood. The genes are TRBV7-6 and TRBJ2-6; D remains ambiguous. The TCR comes from a woman between 40 and 55 years old with Graves' hyperthyroidism. The CDR3 coding sequence is TGTGCCAGCAGCTTAGGACGGGTCTCTGGGGCCAACGTCCTGACTTTC. Amino acids: CASSLGRVSGANVLTF.